Each of the 29 T cell receptor beta chains below was sequenced from the same sample in a study of neurological immune-mediated disorders. One entry per CDR3 protein results from TCRdb running MiXCR on the 5' RACE reads. Among 87,000 or so distinct CDR3 sequences listed, 3% to 4.5% were seen once. Source material: PBMCs. Every receptor here comes from a woman aged 18-30 years with multiple sclerosis.

This clonotype has at least ten counts. This chain uses TRBV3-1 with TRBJ2-7; D ambiguous. Trimming pared 0 bases from V and 7 bases from J, leaving 4 bases between. The CDR3 totals 11 residues. Germline V CDR1 and CDR2: LGHDT, YNNKEL (reference sequence). The chain's CDR3 is CASSQEVEQYF. The CDR3 DNA reads as TGTGCCAGCAGCCAAGAGGTTGAGCAGTACTTC.

Ten or more counts support this clonotype. The chain uses TRBV5-1 and TRBJ2-1; no firm D call. The germline gives CDR1 SGHRS, CDR2 YFSETQ. V was pared by 0 bases and J by 0 bases, with 7 bases between. The CDR3 runs 15 residues. CDR3 protein: CASSLVHSSYNEQFF. In DNA, the CDR3 is TGCGCCAGCAGCTTGGTGCACAGCTCCTACAATGAGCAGTTCTTC.

In its sample, this clonotype was seen many times. The chain employs TRBV4-1 and TRBJ2-3; 8 bases line up with TRBD2. Germline values: CDR1 MGHRA, CDR2 YSYEKL. Germline trimming cut 4 bases from V and 2 bases from J; bases unmatched to any gene: 8. The CDR3 totals 16 residues. This CDR3 is CASSPLAGFSTDTQYF. The CDR3 DNA reads as TGCGCCAGCAGCCCGTTAGCGGGGTTTTCCACAGATACGCAGTATTTT.

The table lists this clonotype with many counts. The chain has TRBV20-1 and TRBJ2-7; D is possibly TRBD2 (6 bases). V was pared by 3 bases and J by 4 bases, with 10 bases between. This CDR3 spans 12 amino acids. Germline CDR1 and CDR2: DFQATT and SNEGSKA (reference sequence). CDR3 nucleotide sequence: TGCAGTGCTAGGGGACTCGTTTACGAGCAGTACTTC. Translated, it gives CSARGLVYEQYF.

The rearrangement joins TRBV27 to TRBJ1-1; tentatively, D is TRBD1 (6 bases). V was shortened by 3 bases and J by 6 bases, with 11 bases between the two germline ends. From germline, CDR1 is MNHEY and CDR2 SMNVEV (reference sequence). The CDR3 runs to 13 residues. Here the CDR3 DNA reads TGTGCCAGCAGTTTCAACAGGGCCGCTGAAGCTTTCTTT. It translates to CASSFNRAAEAFF.

This clonotype has ten or more counts. V is TRBV20-1 and J is TRBJ1-5, with D perhaps matching TRBD1 (6 bases). V lost 1 base and J lost 1, with 8 bases in between. The CDR3 is 14 residues long. The V gene's germline CDR1 is DFQATT and CDR2 SNEGSKA (reference sequence). CDR3 amino acids: CSARGQASNQPQHF. CDR3 DNA sequence: TGCAGTGCTAGAGGACAGGCGAGCAATCAGCCCCAGCATTTT.

This clonotype showed up many times. The CDR3 nucleotides read TGTGCCAGCAGTTTAGTTGGCAGGGGAGGCCCTGAAGCTTTCTTT. This codes for CASSLVGRGGPEAFF. This sequence joins TRBV12-3 or TRBV12-4 and TRBJ1-1; D perhaps matches TRBD1 (6 bases). The CDR3 runs to 15 residues. V lost 1 base to trimming and J lost 6 bases, with 15 bases between them.

This clonotype was found many times. The chain has TRBV15 and TRBJ1-4; 8 positions match TRBD1. Germline CDR1 and CDR2: LNHNV and YYDKDF (reference sequence). The V gene end was trimmed by 2 bases and the J gene end by 8 bases; junction bases not matched to a gene: 10. The length of the CDR3 is 16 residues. CDR3 amino acids: CATSRNPGQGGEKLFF. Here the CDR3 DNA reads TGTGCCACCAGCAGAAATCCTGGACAGGGCGGGGAAAAACTGTTTTTT.

This clonotype came up many times. The chain carries TRBV7-2 and TRBJ1-5; tentatively, D is TRBD1 (5 bases). This CDR3 has 15 amino acids. In germline, CDR1 is SGHTA, CDR2 FQGNSA. V lost 3 bases to trimming and J lost 3 bases, with 12 bases between them. This CDR3 reads CASSLDGGNNQPQHF. CDR3 DNA: TGTGCCAGCAGCTTGGATGGGGGGAACAATCAGCCCCAGCATTTT.

In this sample, this clonotype turned up many times. The CDR3 DNA reads TGTGCCAGCAGCTCCCCCCGGTTTATAGGACAGGGGGGCTCCTACGAGCAGTACTTC. This gives the protein CASSSPRFIGQGGSYEQYF. The rearrangement joins TRBV7-9 to TRBJ2-7, with TRBD1 identical over 10 bases. V shed 4 bases, J shed 0 bases, and the junction held 15 bases outside the gene matches. The CDR3 covers 19 residues. Germline lookup yields CDR1 SEHNR and CDR2 FQNEAQ (reference sequence). Full variable domain (outside the CDR3, taken from reference TRBV7-9 and TRBJ2-7): DTGVSQNPRHKITKRGQNVTFRCDPISEHNRLYWYRQTLGQGPEFLTYFQNEAQLEKSRLLSDRFSAERPKGSFSTLEIQRTEQGDSAMYLCASSSPRFIGQGGSYEQYFGPGTRLTVT.

In this sample, this clonotype turned up many times. The rearrangement links TRBV5-6 to TRBJ1-5; 9 bases match TRBD1. The trim removed 3 bases at V and 5 bases at J, leaving 6 bases unmatched. CDR3 length equals 15 residues. Germline lookup yields CDR1 SGHDT and CDR2 YYEEEE. CDR3 loop: CASSYGTGTHQPQHF. The CDR3 DNA is TGTGCCAGCAGCTACGGGACAGGGACACATCAGCCCCAGCATTTT.

This clonotype was detected many times. V gene TRBV6-1 combines with J gene TRBJ2-2, with D unresolved. Deletions cut 6 bases from V and 7 bases from J, with 12 bases between. Germline V lookup: CDR1 MNHNS, CDR2 SASEGT. The CDR3 is 13 amino acids. DNA of the CDR3: TGTGCCAGCAGCCCCCAAGTCAGCGGGGAGCTGTTTTTT. This gives the protein CASSPQVSGELFF.

Many counts were recorded for this clonotype. V gene TRBV20-1 combines with J gene TRBJ2-1; D assignment may be TRBD1 or TRBD2 (5 bases each). Trimming took 0 bases from V and 9 from J, leaving 15 bases between them. CDR1 DFQATT and CDR2 SNEGSKA come from the germline V gene (reference sequence). The CDR3 is made up of 14 amino acids. The CDR3 DNA sequence: TGCAGTGCTAGAGACGGGACCCCCGTTCTTGAGCAGTTCTTC. Translated: CSARDGTPVLEQFF.

This clonotype was found many times. CDR3 DNA: TGCGCCAGCAGCCCGACCCCTAGCGGGAGTTCCAATGAGCAGTTCTTC. Translated, it gives CASSPTPSGSSNEQFF. The V gene is TRBV4-3, the J gene TRBJ2-1; 10 bases agree with TRBD2. V was clipped by 4 bases and J by 6 bases; unmatched bases: 9. The CDR3 extends over 16 amino acids. Germline V gives CDR1 LGHNA, CDR2 YSLEER.

In this sample, this clonotype turned up many times. The chain joins TRBV5-1 to TRBJ2-3; the match to TRBD1 covers 8 bases. Trimming cost V 3 bases and J 4 bases; bases outside gene matches: 7. Germline loops: CDR1 SGHRS, CDR2 YFSETQ. CDR3 length equals 15 residues. In DNA, the CDR3 is TGCGCCAGCAGCTACAACGGACAGGGTTCAGATACGCAGTATTTT. It codes for CASSYNGQGSDTQYF.

This clonotype was picked up many times. V and J are TRBV5-1 and TRBJ2-5; TRBD2 matches at 14 bases. This CDR3 is built from 16 residues. Trimming cost V 5 bases and J 5 bases; bases outside gene matches: 8. CDR1 and CDR2 from the germline V gene are SGHRS and YFSETQ. Here the CDR3 reads CASREGTSGSWETQYF. The CDR3 region has the DNA TGCGCCAGCAGAGAAGGGACTAGCGGGAGTTGGGAGACCCAGTACTTC.

This clonotype has a count of ten or more. This chain uses TRBV10-3 with TRBJ2-7; 10 nucleotides align to TRBD1. The CDR3 has 13 residues. V was clipped by 10 bases and J by 4 bases; unmatched bases: 7. The V gene's germline CDR1 is ENHRY and CDR2 SYGVKD. The CDR3 here is CATVTGGTYEQYF. The DNA of the CDR3 is TGTGCCACCGTGACAGGGGGCACTTACGAGCAGTACTTC.

This clonotype was observed at least ten times. CDR3 protein: CASSLTAAYEQYF. CDR3 DNA sequence: TGTGCCAGCAGCTTGACGGCGGCGTACGAGCAGTACTTC. This rearrangement joins TRBV7-2 to TRBJ2-7; D is ambiguous. The CDR3 has 13 amino acids. The V gene's germline CDR1 is SGHTA and CDR2 FQGNSA. The V end lost 3 bases, the J end lost 4 bases, and 10 bases lay between the germline ends.

This clonotype was found many times. The gene calls are TRBV5-4 and TRBJ2-3, with 10 bases fitting TRBD2. Germline V gene data show CDR1 as SGHNT and CDR2 as YYREEE (reference sequence). V lost 4 bases and J lost 4; bases outside the gene matches: 9. This CDR3 is built from 16 residues. The CDR3: CASSQPSGGAADTQYF. The CDR3 coding sequence is TGTGCCAGCAGCCAGCCGAGCGGGGGGGCGGCAGATACGCAGTATTTT.

The sample holds many counts of this clonotype. V usage is TRBV7-9 and J usage is TRBJ1-1, with 7 bases that match TRBD1. Losses at the gene ends were 2 bases for V and 7 bases for J; bases not matched to a gene: 10. The CDR3 contains 15 residues. Germline CDR1 and CDR2: SEHNR and FQNEAQ (reference sequence). This CDR3 reads CASSLLSAGGLEAFF. The CDR3 bases are TGTGCCAGCAGCTTATTGTCCGCAGGGGGTCTTGAAGCTTTCTTT.

This clonotype came up many times. This chain links TRBV5-1 with TRBJ2-3; TRBD2 aligns across 7 bases. This CDR3 region has 16 residues. Per germline, CDR1 SGHRS and CDR2 YFSETQ. The ends lost 3 bases at V and 0 bases at J; junction bases unmatched: 7. CDR3 residues: CASSSKRGTSTDTQYF. DNA for the CDR3: TGCGCCAGCAGCTCTAAGCGGGGAACTAGCACAGATACGCAGTATTTT. The full variable domain, with the rest looked up from reference TRBV5-1 and TRBJ2-3, is KAGVTQTPRYLIKTRGQQVTLSCSPISGHRSVSWYQQTPGQGLQFLFEYFSETQRNKGNFPGRFSGRQFSNSRSEMNVSTLELGDSALYLCASSSKRGTSTDTQYFGPGTRLTVL.

This clonotype was seen repeatedly, ten times or more. The chain uses TRBV5-1 and TRBJ1-4; D is perhaps TRBD1 (6 bases). V gave up 4 bases and J gave up 8 bases, with 21 bases separating them. Germline-derived CDR1 and CDR2 are SGHRS and YFSETQ. The CDR3 covers 16 residues. The chain's CDR3 is CASSPQSPGGAEKLFF. The CDR3 DNA reads TGCGCCAGCAGCCCCCAATCTCCTGGGGGCGCGGAAAAACTGTTTTTT.

This clonotype was seen many times. V is TRBV3-1 and J is TRBJ2-2, with D perhaps being TRBD1 or TRBD2 (5 bases each). Trimming stripped 4 bases from V and 6 bases from J, with 12 bases between. The CDR3 sequence is 14 residues long. Germline-derived CDR1 and CDR2 are LGHDT and YNNKEL (reference sequence). CDR3: CASSPQPGPGELFF. DNA for the CDR3: TGTGCCAGCAGCCCGCAACCGGGACCCGGGGAGCTGTTTTTT. Using reference TRBV3-1 and TRBJ2-2 for the parts outside the CDR3, the full variable domain is DTAVSQTPKYLVTQMGNDKSIKCEQNLGHDTMYWYKQDSKKFLKIMFSYNNKELIINETVPNRFSPKSPDKAHLNLHINSLELGDSAVYFCASSPQPGPGELFFGEGSRLTVL.

Ten or more counts support this clonotype. The chain joins TRBV5-6 to TRBJ2-3; D is perhaps TRBD2 (6 bases). The V end lost 1 base, the J end lost 2 bases, and 17 bases lay between the germline ends. Germline V CDR1 and CDR2: SGHDT, YYEEEE. There are 17 residues in the CDR3. The CDR3 here is CASSLKLREWVTDTQYF. CDR3 DNA: TGTGCCAGCAGCTTGAAGCTACGGGAGTGGGTCACAGATACGCAGTATTTT.

This clonotype came up many times. V usage is TRBV5-1 and J usage is TRBJ2-7; maybe TRBD2 (5 bases). With 0 bases removed from V and 7 bases from J, the gap between germline ends came to 14 bases. The germline gives CDR1 SGHRS, CDR2 YFSETQ. The CDR3 runs 14 residues. The CDR3, as DNA: TGCGCCAGCAGCTTGGACCCTACGTCGGGGGAGCAGTACTTC. It translates to CASSLDPTSGEQYF.

The CDR3 region is CASKGTGELFF. CDR3 nucleotides: TGTGCCAGCAAGGGTACCGGGGAGCTGTTTTTT. The V and J genes are TRBV2 and TRBJ2-2; no definite D call. V was clipped by 7 bases and J by 5 bases, with 5 bases between them. This CDR3 spans 11 amino acids. Germline V CDR1 and CDR2: SNHLY, FYNNEI. Using reference TRBV2 and TRBJ2-2 for the parts outside the CDR3, the full variable domain is EPEVTQTPSHQVTQMGQEVILRCVPISNHLYFYWYRQILGQKVEFLVSFYNNEISEKSEIFDDQFSVERPDGSNFTLKIRSTKLEDSAMYFCASKGTGELFFGEGSRLTVL.

In its sample, this clonotype was seen many times. This sequence joins TRBV5-1 and TRBJ2-7; possible D gene TRBD1, 5 bases. Trimming took 4 bases from V and 2 from J, leaving 22 bases between them. Germline loops: CDR1 SGHRS, CDR2 YFSETQ. The CDR3 totals 17 residues. The DNA for the CDR3 is TGCGCCAGCAGCCACAACGTCGGTGGGGCTGGAACCTACGAGCAGTACTTC. Its translation: CASSHNVGGAGTYEQYF.

This clonotype has ten or more counts. This chain connects TRBV3-1 to TRBJ1-2, with a weak D call TRBD1 (5 bases). Germline CDR1 LGHDT, CDR2 YNNKEL (reference sequence). The V gene lost 1 base and the J gene lost 4 bases, with 16 bases spanning the gap. The CDR3 is 16 amino acids. This CDR3 is CASSQGSSQGLYGYTF. Here the CDR3 DNA reads TGTGCCAGCAGCCAAGGATCATCGCAGGGTCTCTATGGCTACACCTTC.

At least ten counts were recorded for this clonotype. The CDR3 loop reads CASSQDRASSYEQYF. The CDR3 nucleotides read TGCGCCAGCAGCCAAGATCGCGCGTCATCCTACGAGCAGTACTTC. The chain couples TRBV4-3 to TRBJ2-7, with unresolved D. The CDR3 runs to 15 residues. CDR1 LGHNA and CDR2 YSLEER come from the germline V gene. V was trimmed by 0 bases and J by 1 base, leaving 10 bases between them.